The subject of this entry is one TCR beta chain. The antigen is unknown. These data originate in a study of blood T cells in healthy people across ages. Study results and limitations: The unsorted PBMCs prevented any conclusive comparison of naive versus antigen-experienced cells.

The J segment lost 4 bases and the V segment lost 4 bases, leaving 9 bases of the junction unmatched. The CDR3 has 16 residues. Germline values: CDR1 MNHEY, CDR2 SVGEGT. The use of a sample-barcoded 5' primer and a J-beta primer mix characterized a second PCR of about 7 to 12 cycles. MiXCR was run by TCRdb on the 5' RACE reads, yielding one entry per CDR3 protein. The sample has 700,000 or so distinct CDR3 sequences, 35% to 50% seen once; the top ten hold about 32%. The sequence was obtained from an elderly man in good health. V is TRBV6-2 or TRBV6-3 and J is TRBJ2-1; TRBD2 aligns across 8 bases. Sequenced input: blood. CDR3 sequence reads: CASSFPTSGWYNEQFF. The CDR3 region has the DNA TGTGCCAGCAGTTTCCCTACTAGCGGTTGGTACAATGAGCAGTTCTTC.